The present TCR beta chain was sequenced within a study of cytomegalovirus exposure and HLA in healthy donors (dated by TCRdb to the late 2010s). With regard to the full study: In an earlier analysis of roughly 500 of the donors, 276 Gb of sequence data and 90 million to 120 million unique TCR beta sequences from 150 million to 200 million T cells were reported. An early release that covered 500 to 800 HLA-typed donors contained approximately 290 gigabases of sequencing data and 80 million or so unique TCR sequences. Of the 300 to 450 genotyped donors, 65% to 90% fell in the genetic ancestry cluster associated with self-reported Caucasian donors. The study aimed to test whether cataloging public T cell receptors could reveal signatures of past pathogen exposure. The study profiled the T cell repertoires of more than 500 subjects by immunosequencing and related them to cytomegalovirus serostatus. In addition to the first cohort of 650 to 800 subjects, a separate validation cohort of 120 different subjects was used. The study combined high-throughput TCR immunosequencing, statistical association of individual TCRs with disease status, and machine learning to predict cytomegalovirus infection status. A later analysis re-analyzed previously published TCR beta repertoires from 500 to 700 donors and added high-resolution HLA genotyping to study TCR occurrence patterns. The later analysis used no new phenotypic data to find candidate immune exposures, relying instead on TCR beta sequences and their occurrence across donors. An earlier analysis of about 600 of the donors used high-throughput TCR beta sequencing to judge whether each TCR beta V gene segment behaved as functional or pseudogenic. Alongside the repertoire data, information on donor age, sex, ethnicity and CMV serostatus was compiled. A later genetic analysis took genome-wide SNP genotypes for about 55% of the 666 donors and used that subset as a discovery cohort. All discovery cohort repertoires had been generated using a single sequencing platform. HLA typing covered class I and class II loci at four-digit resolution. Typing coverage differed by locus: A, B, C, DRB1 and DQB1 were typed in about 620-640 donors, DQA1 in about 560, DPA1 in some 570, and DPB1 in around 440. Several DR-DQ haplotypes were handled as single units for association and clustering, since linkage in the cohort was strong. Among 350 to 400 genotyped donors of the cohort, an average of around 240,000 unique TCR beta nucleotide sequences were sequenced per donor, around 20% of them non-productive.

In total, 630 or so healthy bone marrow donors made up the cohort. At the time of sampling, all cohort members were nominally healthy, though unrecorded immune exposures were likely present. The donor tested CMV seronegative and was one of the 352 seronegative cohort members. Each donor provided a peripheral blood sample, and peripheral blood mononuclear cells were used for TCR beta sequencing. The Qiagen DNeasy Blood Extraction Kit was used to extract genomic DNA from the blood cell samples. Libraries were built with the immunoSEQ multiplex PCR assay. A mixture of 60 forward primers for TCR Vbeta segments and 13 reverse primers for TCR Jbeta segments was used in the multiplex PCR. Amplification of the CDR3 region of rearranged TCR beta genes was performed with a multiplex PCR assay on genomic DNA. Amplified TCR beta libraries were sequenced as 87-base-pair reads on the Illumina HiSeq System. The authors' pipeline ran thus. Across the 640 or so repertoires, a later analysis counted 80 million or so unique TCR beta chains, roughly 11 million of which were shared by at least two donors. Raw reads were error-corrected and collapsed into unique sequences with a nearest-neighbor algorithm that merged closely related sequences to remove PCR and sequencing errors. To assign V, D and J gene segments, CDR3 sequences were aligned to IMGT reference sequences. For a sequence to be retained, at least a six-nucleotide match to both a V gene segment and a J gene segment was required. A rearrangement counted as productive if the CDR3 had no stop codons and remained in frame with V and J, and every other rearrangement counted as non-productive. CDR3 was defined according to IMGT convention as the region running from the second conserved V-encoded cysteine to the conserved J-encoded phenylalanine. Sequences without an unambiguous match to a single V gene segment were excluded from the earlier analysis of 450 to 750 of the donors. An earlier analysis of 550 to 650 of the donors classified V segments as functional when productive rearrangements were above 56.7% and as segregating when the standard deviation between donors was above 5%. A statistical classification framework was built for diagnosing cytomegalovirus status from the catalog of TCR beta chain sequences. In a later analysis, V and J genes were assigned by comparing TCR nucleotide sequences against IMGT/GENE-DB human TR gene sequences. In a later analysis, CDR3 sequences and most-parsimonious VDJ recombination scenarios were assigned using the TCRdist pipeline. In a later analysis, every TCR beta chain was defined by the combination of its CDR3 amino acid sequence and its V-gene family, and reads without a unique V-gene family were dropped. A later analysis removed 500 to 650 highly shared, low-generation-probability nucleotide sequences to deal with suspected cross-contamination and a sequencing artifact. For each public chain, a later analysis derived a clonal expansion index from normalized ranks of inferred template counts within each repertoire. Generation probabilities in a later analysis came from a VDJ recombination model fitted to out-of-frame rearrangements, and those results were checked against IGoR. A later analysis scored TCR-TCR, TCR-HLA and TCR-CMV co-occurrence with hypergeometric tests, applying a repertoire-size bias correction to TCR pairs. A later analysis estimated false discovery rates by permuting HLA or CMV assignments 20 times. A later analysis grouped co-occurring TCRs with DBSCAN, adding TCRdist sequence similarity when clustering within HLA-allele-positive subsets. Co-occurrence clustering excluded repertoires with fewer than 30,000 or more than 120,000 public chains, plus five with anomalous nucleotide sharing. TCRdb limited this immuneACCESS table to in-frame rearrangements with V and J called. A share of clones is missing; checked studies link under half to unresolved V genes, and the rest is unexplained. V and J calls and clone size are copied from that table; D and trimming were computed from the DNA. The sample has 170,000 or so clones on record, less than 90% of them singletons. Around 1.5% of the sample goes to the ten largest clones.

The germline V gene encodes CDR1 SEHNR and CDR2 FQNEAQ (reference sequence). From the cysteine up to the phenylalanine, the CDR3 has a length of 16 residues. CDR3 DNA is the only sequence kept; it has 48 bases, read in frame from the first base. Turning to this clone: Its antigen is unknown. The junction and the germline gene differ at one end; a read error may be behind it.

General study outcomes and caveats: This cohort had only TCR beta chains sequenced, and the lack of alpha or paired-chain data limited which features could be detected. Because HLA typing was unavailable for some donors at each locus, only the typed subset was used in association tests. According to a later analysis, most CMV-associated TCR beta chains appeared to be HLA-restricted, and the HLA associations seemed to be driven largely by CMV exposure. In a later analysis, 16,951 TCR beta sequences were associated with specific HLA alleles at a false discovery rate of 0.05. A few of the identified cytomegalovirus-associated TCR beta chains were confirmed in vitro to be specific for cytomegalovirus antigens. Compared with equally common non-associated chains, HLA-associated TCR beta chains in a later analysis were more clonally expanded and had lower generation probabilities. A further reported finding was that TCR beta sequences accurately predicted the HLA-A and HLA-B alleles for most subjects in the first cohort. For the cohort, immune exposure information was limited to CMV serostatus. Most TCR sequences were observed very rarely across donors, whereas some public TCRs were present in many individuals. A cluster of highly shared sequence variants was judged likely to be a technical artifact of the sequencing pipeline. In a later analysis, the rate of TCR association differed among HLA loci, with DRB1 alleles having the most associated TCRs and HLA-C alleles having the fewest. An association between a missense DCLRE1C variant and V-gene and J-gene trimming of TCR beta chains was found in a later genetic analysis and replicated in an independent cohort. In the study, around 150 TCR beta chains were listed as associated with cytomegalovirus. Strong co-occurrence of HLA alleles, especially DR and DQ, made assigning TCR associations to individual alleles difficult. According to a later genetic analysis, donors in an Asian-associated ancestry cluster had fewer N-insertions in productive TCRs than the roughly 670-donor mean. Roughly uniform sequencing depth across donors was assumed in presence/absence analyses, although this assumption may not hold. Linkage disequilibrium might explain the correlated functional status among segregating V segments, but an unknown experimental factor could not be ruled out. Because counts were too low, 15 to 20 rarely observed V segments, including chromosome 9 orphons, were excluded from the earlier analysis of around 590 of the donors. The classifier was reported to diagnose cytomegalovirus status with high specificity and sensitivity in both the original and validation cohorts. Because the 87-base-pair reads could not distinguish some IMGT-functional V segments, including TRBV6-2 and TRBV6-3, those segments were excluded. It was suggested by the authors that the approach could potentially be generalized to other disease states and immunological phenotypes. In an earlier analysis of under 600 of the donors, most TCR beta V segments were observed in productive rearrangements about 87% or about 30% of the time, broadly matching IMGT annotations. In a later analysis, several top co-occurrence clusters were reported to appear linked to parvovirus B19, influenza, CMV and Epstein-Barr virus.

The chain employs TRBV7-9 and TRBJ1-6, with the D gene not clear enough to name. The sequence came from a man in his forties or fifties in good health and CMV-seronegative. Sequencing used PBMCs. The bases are TGTTCCAGCAGCCCCCGTCGGTTATCCTATAATTCACCCCTCCACTTT. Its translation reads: CSSSPRRLSYNSPLHF.